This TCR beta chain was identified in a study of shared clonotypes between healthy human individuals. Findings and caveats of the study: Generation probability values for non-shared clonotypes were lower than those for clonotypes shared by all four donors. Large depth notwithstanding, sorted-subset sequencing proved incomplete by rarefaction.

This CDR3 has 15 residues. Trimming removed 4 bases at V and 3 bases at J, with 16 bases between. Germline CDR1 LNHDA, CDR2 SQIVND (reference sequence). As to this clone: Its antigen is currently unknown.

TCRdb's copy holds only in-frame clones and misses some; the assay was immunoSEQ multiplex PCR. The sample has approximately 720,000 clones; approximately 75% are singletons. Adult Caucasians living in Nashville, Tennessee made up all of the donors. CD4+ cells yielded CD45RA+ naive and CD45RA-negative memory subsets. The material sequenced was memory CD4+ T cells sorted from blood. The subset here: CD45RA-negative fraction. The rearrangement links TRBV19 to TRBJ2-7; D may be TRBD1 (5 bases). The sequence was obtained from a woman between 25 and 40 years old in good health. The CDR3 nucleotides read TGTGCCAGTAGTACTCTCCAGGGTTCCGACTACGAGCAGTACTTC. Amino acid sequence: CASSTLQGSDYEQYF.